The subject of this entry is one T cell receptor beta chain. This specimen belongs to a study of OX40 agonist ivuxolimab in advanced cancers. TCRdb's copy holds only in-frame clones and misses some; the assay was immunoSEQ multiplex PCR. This sample has about 66,000 clones, with around 89% found just once. The CDR3 is 15 amino acids. The germline CDR1 and CDR2 sequences are SNHLY and FYNNEI. The V and J ends lost 11 bases and 0 bases respectively, with 14 bases between them. The chain employs TRBV2 and TRBJ2-6, with D tentatively TRBD1 (6 bases). The receptor comes from an adult with an advanced solid tumor such as melanoma, head and neck, liver or kidney cancer. This specimen consisted of CD4+ or CD8+ T cells sorted from blood, obtained in a trial of the OX40 agonist ivuxolimab. In nucleotides, the CDR3 is TGTGCCGGTAACAGGGAATCCTCTGGGGCCAACGTCCTGACTTTC. It codes for CAGNRESSGANVLTF.